The entry that follows covers one TCR beta chain sequence. Its antigen is unidentified. The sample belongs to a study of cytomegalovirus exposure and HLA in healthy donors. Both 60 Vbeta primers and 13 Jbeta primers went into the PCR. TCRdb's table, derived via immunoSEQ multiplex PCR, lists solely in-frame clones and lacks some. The sample includes around 120,000 clones, roughly 69% of them seen just once. General study results and limits: In vitro work confirmed that a few CMV-associated chains recognize CMV antigens.

Input material: PBMCs. This receptor was taken from a human donor in good health.

CDR3 sequence reads: CASSPSWSGRALDEQFF. The CDR3 DNA sequence: TGTGCCAGCAGCCCATCGTGGAGCGGGAGGGCCCTAGATGAGCAGTTCTTC. V usage is TRBV9 and J usage is TRBJ2-1; TRBD2 matches at 10 bases. Germline lookup yields CDR1 SGDLS and CDR2 YYNGEE. J lost 8 bases, V lost 4 bases, and 15 bases had no gene match. This CDR3 contains 17 residues.